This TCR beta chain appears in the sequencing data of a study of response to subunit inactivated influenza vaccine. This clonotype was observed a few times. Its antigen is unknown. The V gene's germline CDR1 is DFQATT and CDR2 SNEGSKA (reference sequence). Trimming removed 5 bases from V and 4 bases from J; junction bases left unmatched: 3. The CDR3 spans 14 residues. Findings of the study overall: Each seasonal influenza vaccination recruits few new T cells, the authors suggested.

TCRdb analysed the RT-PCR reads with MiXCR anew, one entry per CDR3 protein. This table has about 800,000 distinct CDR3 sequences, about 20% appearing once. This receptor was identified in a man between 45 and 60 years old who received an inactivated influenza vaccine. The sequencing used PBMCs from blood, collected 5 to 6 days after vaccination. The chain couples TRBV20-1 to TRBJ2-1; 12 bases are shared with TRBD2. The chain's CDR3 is CSAYLAGGYNEQFF. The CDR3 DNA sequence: TGCAGTGCTTACCTAGCGGGAGGGTACAATGAGCAGTTCTTC.